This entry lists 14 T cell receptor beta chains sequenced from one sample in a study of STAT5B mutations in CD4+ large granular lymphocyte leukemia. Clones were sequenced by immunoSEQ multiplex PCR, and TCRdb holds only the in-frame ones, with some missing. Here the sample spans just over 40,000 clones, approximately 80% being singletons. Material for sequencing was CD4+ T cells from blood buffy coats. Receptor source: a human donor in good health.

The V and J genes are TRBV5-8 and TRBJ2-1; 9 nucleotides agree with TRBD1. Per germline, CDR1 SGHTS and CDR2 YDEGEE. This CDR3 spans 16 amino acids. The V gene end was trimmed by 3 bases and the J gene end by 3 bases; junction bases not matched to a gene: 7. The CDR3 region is CASSSAGTGYYNEQFF. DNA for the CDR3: TGTGCCAGCAGCTCAGCCGGGACAGGGTACTACAATGAGCAGTTCTTC.

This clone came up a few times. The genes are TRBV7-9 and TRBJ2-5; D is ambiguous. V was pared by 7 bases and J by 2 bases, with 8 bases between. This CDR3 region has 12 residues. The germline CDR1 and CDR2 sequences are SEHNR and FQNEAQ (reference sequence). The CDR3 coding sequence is TGTGCCAGCAACGGCATACAAGAGACCCAGTACTTC. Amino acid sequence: CASNGIQETQYF.

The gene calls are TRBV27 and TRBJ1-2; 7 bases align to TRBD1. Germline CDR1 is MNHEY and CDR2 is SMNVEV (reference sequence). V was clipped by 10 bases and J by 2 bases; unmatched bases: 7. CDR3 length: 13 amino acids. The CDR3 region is CATSLTGNYGYTF. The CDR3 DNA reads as TGTGCCACCAGCCTGACAGGGAACTATGGCTACACCTTC.

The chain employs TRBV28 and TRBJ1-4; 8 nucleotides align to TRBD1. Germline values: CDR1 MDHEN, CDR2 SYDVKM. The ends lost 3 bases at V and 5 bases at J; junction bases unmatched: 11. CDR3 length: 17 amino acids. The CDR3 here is CASSLSTGQGANEKLFF. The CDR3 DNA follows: TGTGCCAGCAGTTTGTCTACCGGACAGGGCGCAAATGAAAAACTGTTTTTT.

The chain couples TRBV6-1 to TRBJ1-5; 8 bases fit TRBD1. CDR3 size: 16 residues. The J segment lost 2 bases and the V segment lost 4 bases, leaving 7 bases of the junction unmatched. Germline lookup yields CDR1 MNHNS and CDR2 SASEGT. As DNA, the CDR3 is TGTGCCAGCAGTGGGCAGGGGGCTTGGGGCAATCAGCCCCAGCATTTT. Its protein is CASSGQGAWGNQPQHF.

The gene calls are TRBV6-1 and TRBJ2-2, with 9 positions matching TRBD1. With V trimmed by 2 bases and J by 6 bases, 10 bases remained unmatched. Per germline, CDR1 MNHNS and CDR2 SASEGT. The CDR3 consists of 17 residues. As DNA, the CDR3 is TGTGCCAGCAGTGAACCCGGGGGGACAGGGCTTCCCGGGGAGCTGTTTTTT. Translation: CASSEPGGTGLPGELFF.

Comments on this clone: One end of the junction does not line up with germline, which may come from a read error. The CDR3 loop reads CASSPRTIPVRTGTKDTQYF. The DNA of the CDR3 is TGTGCCAGCTCGCCACGAACTATACCGGTTAGGACAGGCACAAAAGATACGCAGTATTTT. The chain carries TRBV18 and TRBJ2-3, with 7 bases aligning to TRBD1. CDR3 size: 20 residues. The V gene's germline CDR1 is KGHSH and CDR2 LQKENI. The whole variable domain, filled in from reference TRBV18 and TRBJ2-3, reads NAGVMQNPRHLVRRRGQEARLRCSPMKGHSHVYWYRQLPEEGLKFMVYLQKENIIDESGMPKERFSAEFPKEGPSILRIQQVVRGDSAAYFCASSPRTIPVRTGTKDTQYFGPGTRLTVL.

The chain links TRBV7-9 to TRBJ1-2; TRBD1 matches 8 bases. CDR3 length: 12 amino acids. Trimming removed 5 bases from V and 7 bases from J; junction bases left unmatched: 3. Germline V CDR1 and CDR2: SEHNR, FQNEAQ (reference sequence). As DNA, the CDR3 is TGTGCCAGCAGCACCGACAGGGGTGGCTACACCTTC. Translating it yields CASSTDRGGYTF.

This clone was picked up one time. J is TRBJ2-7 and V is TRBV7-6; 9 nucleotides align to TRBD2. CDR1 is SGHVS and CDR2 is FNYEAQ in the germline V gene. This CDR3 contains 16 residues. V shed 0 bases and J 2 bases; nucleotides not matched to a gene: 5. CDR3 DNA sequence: TGTGCCAGCAGCTTAGCTCCGGCGGGGGGGGCCTACGAGCAGTACTTC. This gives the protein CASSLAPAGGAYEQYF. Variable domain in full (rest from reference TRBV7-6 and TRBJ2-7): GAGVSQSPRYKVTKRGQDVALRCDPISGHVSLYWYRQALGQGPEFLTYFNYEAQQDKSGLPNDRFSAERPEGSISTLTIQRTEQRDSAMYRCASSLAPAGGAYEQYFGPGTRLTVT.

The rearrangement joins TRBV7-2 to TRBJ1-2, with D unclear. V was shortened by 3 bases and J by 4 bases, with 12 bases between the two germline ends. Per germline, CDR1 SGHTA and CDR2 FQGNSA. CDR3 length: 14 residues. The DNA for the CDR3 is TGTGCCAGCAGCTTCCGGGGAAGCGGCTATGGCTACACCTTC. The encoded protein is CASSFRGSGYGYTF.

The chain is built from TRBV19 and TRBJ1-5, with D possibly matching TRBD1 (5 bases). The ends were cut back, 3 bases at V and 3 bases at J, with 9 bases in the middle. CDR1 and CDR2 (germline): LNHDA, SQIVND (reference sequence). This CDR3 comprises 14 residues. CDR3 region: CASSIDSANQPQHF. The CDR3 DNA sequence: TGTGCCAGTAGTATTGACAGTGCCAATCAGCCCCAGCATTTT.

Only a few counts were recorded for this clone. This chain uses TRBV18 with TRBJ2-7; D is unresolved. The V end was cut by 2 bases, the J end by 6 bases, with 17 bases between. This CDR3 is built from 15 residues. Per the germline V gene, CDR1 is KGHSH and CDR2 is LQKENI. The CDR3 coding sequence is TGTGCCAGCTCACCAGTGGCACAAGGGATGGGCGAGCAGTACTTC. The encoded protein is CASSPVAQGMGEQYF.

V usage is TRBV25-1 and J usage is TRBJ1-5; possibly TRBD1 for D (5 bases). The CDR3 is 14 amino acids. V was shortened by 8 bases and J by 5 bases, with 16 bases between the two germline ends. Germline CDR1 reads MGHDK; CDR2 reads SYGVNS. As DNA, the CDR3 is TGTGCCAGCCGGCCCACAGGATCTTATCAGCCCCAGCATTTT. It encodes CASRPTGSYQPQHF.

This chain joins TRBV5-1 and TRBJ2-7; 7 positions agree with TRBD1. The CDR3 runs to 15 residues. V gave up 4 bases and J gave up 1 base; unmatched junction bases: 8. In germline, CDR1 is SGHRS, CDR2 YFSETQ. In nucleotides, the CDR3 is TGCGCCAGCAGCCTAATAGGGGGCTTATCCTACGAGCAGTACTTC. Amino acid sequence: CASSLIGGLSYEQYF.